The sample holds one count of the clone carrying this T cell receptor (beta chain). The antigen is unknown. The V gene end was trimmed by 7 bases and the J gene end by 4 bases; junction bases not matched to a gene: 1. CDR3 length: 12 residues. Per the germline V gene, CDR1 is LNHDA and CDR2 is SQIVND (reference sequence). Sequencing used immunoSEQ multiplex PCR; TCRdb keeps in-frame clones, though not all of them. The table includes some 160,000 clones, approximately 91% detected once. The data derive from a study of cytomegalovirus exposure and HLA in healthy donors. Overall study results and limits: The tendency of first-cohort TCR clusters to co-occur in the 120 validation repertoires was identified by a subsequent analysis. The study put around 180 TCR beta chains on its list as cytomegalovirus-associated.

This rearrangement joins TRBV19 to TRBJ1-1, with 9 bases aligning to TRBD1. The TCR originated in a man in his late teens or twenties in good health and CMV-seronegative. Sequencing used PBMCs. The CDR3 spells CASKQGATEAFF. As DNA, the CDR3 is TGTGCCAGTAAACAGGGGGCCACTGAAGCTTTCTTT.